This T cell receptor beta chain was sequenced in a study of cytomegalovirus exposure and HLA in healthy donors (TCRdb year 2017). For the study in its entirety: An earlier analysis of some 500 of the donors reported about 290 Gb of sequence data and 100 million to 130 million unique TCR beta sequences from 150 million to 200 million T cells. To predict cytomegalovirus infection status, the study brought together high-throughput TCR immunosequencing, statistical association of individual TCRs with disease status, and machine learning. An earlier analysis of more than 450 of the donors used high-throughput TCR beta sequencing to judge whether each TCR beta V gene segment behaved as functional or pseudogenic. Alongside the repertoire data, information on donor age, sex, ethnicity and CMV serostatus was compiled. Typing coverage varied by locus: roughly 629-640 donors for A, B, C, DRB1 and DQB1; under 550 for DQA1; over 600 for DPA1; around 490 for DPB1. Class I and class II HLA loci were covered by the typing at four-digit resolution. In the later analysis, no new phenotypic data were used to find candidate immune exposures; instead, reliance was placed on TCR beta sequences and their occurrence across donors. Because of strong linkage in the cohort, a few DR-DQ haplotypes were treated as single units for association and clustering. Of the approximately 400 genotyped donors, over 65% fell in the genetic ancestry cluster associated with self-reported Caucasian donors. An early release covering over 500 HLA-typed donors comprised approximately 300 gigabases of sequencing data and tens of millions of unique TCR sequences. The study profiled the T cell repertoires of more than 500 subjects by immunosequencing and related them to cytomegalovirus serostatus. The study aimed to test whether signatures of past pathogen exposure could be identified by cataloging public T cell receptors. A later genetic analysis took genome-wide SNP genotypes for about three fifths of the 666 donors and used that subset as a discovery cohort. To study patterns of TCR occurrence, a later analysis re-analyzed previously published TCR beta repertoires from 650 to 750 donors and added high-resolution HLA genotyping. Besides the first cohort of 550 to 750 subjects, a separate validation cohort made up of around 120 different subjects was used. Every discovery cohort repertoire had been produced on one sequencing platform. Among about 400 genotyped donors of the cohort, an average of about 240,000 unique TCR beta nucleotide sequences was sequenced per donor, of which about 20% were non-productive.

General conclusions and limits of the study: In a later analysis, TCR association rates were found to vary across HLA loci, with the most associated TCRs seen for DRB1 alleles and the fewest for HLA-C alleles. A few of the identified cytomegalovirus-associated TCR beta chains were confirmed in vitro to be specific for cytomegalovirus antigens. According to a later analysis, most CMV-associated TCR beta chains appeared to be HLA-restricted, and the HLA associations seemed to be driven largely by CMV exposure. In a later analysis, several top co-occurrence clusters were reported to appear linked to parvovirus B19, influenza, CMV and Epstein-Barr virus. A further reported finding was that TCR beta sequences accurately predicted the HLA-A and HLA-B alleles for most subjects in the first cohort. Correlated functional status among segregating V segments might be attributable to linkage disequilibrium, but an unknown experimental factor could not be ruled out. In a later analysis, HLA-associated TCR beta chains showed more clonal expansion and lower generation probabilities than non-associated chains that were equally common. Roughly uniform sequencing depth across donors was assumed in presence/absence analyses, although this assumption may not hold. In an earlier analysis of 450 to 750 of the donors, most TCR beta V segments appeared in productive rearrangements about 90% or about 30% of the time, broadly matching IMGT annotations. A group of highly shared sequence variants was considered likely to be a technical artifact of the sequencing pipeline. Because the 87-base-pair reads could not distinguish some IMGT-functional V segments, including TRBV6-2 and TRBV6-3, those segments were excluded. A later analysis associated 15,000 or so TCR beta sequences with specific HLA alleles at a false discovery rate of 0.05. Because HLA typing was unavailable for some donors at each locus, only the typed subset was used in association tests. While some public TCRs were present in many individuals, most TCR sequences turned up only very rarely across donors. Assigning TCR associations to individual alleles was difficult when HLA alleles, especially DR and DQ, strongly co-occurred. A total of 150 to 200 TCR beta chains were listed by the study as associated with cytomegalovirus. The cohort was sequenced for TCR beta chains only, and without alpha or paired-chain data the features that could be detected were limited. Because counts were too low, 15 or so rarely observed V segments, including chromosome 9 orphons, were excluded from the earlier analysis of fewer than 650 of the donors. In both the original and validation cohorts, the classifier was reported to diagnose cytomegalovirus status with high specificity and sensitivity. The authors suggested that the approach could potentially be extended to other disease states and immunological phenotypes. A later genetic analysis reported fewer N-insertions in productive TCRs among donors in an Asian-associated ancestry cluster than the 666-donor mean. The only immune exposure information available for the cohort was CMV serostatus. V-gene and J-gene trimming of TCR beta chains was associated with a missense DCLRE1C variant in a later genetic analysis, and the association was replicated in an independent cohort.

Library generation was performed with the immunoSEQ multiplex PCR assay. For the multiplex PCR, a mixture combining 60 forward primers for TCR Vbeta segments and 13 reverse primers for TCR Jbeta segments was used. Amplification of the CDR3 region of rearranged TCR beta genes was performed with a multiplex PCR assay on genomic DNA. The amplified TCR beta libraries were sequenced on the Illumina HiSeq System as 87-base-pair reads. The study's own analysis went as follows. A later analysis counted tens of millions of unique TCR beta chains across the 700 or so repertoires, and approximately 11 million of these chains were shared by at least two donors. Raw reads were error-corrected and collapsed into unique sequences with a nearest-neighbor algorithm that merged closely related sequences to remove PCR and sequencing errors. Alignment of CDR3 sequences to IMGT reference sequences was used to assign V, D and J gene segments. Each retained sequence needed at least a six-nucleotide match to both a V gene segment and a J gene segment. Rearrangements were called productive when the CDR3 lacked stop codons and stayed in frame with V and J; all others were non-productive. Following IMGT convention, CDR3 was defined as the stretch from the second conserved V-encoded cysteine up to the conserved J-encoded phenylalanine. The earlier analysis of approximately 500 of the donors excluded sequences that lacked an unambiguous match to a single V gene segment. In an earlier analysis of some 590 of the donors, V segments were called functional above 56.7% productive rearrangements and were called segregating when the between-donor standard deviation exceeded 5%. A statistical classification framework was developed to diagnose cytomegalovirus status using the catalog of TCR beta chain sequences. V and J gene assignment, in a later analysis, came from comparing TCR nucleotide sequences with IMGT/GENE-DB human TR gene sequences. The TCRdist pipeline was used in a later analysis to assign CDR3 sequences and most-parsimonious VDJ recombination scenarios. A later analysis defined each TCR beta chain by its CDR3 amino acid sequence plus V-gene family, and excluded reads lacking a unique V-gene family. A later analysis removed 500 to 600 highly shared, low-generation-probability nucleotide sequences to deal with suspected cross-contamination and a sequencing artifact. In a later analysis, a clonal expansion index was calculated for each public chain from normalized within-repertoire ranks of inferred template counts. Generation probabilities in a later analysis came from a VDJ recombination model fitted to out-of-frame rearrangements, and those results were checked against IGoR. Hypergeometric tests were used in a later analysis to score TCR-TCR, TCR-HLA and TCR-CMV co-occurrence, with a repertoire-size bias correction applied to the TCR pairs. To estimate false discovery rates, a later analysis permuted the HLA or CMV assignments 20 times. In a later analysis, co-occurring TCRs were grouped using DBSCAN, and TCRdist sequence similarity was added for clustering within HLA-allele-positive subsets. Repertoires with fewer than 30,000 or more than 120,000 public chains, plus five repertoires with anomalous nucleotide sharing, were excluded from co-occurrence clustering. TCRdb took this table from immuneACCESS and kept in-frame rearrangements with V and J called. Such tables lack part of the clones; where checked against another copy, unresolved V genes explain under half of the gap, and the rest is unexplained. The DNA was the basis for D and trimming; V, J and clone size are from that table. The sample has 150,000 to 200,000 clones on record, around 77% of them singletons. The ten top clones hold approximately 1% of the sample.

This clone was picked up a small number of times. Its antigen is currently not known. Per-base quality was not reported, and no clone a single base away is much larger than it. The cohort comprised 670 or so healthy bone marrow donors. At the time of sampling, all cohort members were nominally healthy, though unrecorded immune exposures were likely present. The donor was CMV seronegative and belonged to the group of over 350 seronegative cohort members. Every donor gave a peripheral blood sample, and the peripheral blood mononuclear cells from that sample were used for TCR beta sequencing. The Qiagen DNeasy Blood Extraction Kit was used to extract genomic DNA from the blood cell samples. The junction carries 8 bases between V and J, which are trimmed by 2 bases and 0 bases respectively. The CDR3, cysteine through phenylalanine, is 15 amino acids long. Kept here is only the CDR3 DNA, which spans 45 bases and is read in frame from base 1. CDR1 and CDR2 were assigned from the germline V gene as MNHEY and SVGAGI.

The sequence links TRBV6-5 to TRBJ1-5, with no reliable assignment of the D segment. This sequence originates from a woman between 40 and 55 years old in good health and CMV-seronegative. Sequencing was done on a sample of PBMCs. The nucleotide sequence reads as follows: TGTGCCAGCAGTTACAGGCGGAGTAGCAATCAGCCCCAGCATTTT. Translated, this is CASSYRRSSNQPQHF.